These 27 T cell receptor beta chains originate from one sample sequenced in a study of vaccination and CD4 T cells after COVID-19. Their antigens are not known. The Oncomine TCR Beta short-read assay was applied to DNA of cultured CD4+ T cells. MiXCR, applied by TCRdb to the PCR reads, yields one record per CDR3 protein. This table holds over 9,000 distinct CDR3 sequences, under 60% found once. Treatment described: approximately 11-day PBMC culture with coronavirus spike peptide pools or control peptides (ViraFEST assay). The sequenced material came from CD4+ T cells from blood, cultured in vitro. These receptor sequences come from a human donor who had recovered from COVID-19.

This clonotype was seen only a few times. One end of the junction varies from germline; a read error may be responsible. V usage is TRBV7-8 and J usage is TRBJ1-6; D is unclear. The CDR3 contains 14 residues. CDR1 is SGHVS, CDR2 FQNEAQ, per germline. CDR3 amino acids: CASSLAGYNSPLHF. CDR3 nucleotide sequence: TGTGCCAGCAGCTTAGCAGGGTATAATTCGCCCCTCCACTTT.

The chain's CDR3 is CASTSYRGSKVDEQFF. Written as DNA, the CDR3 is TGTGCCAGCACTAGTTACAGGGGGTCGAAGGTAGATGAGCAGTTCTTC. The J gene is TRBJ2-1, the V gene TRBV2, with 8 bases fitting TRBD1. CDR1 and CDR2 from the germline V gene are SNHLY and FYNNEI. The ends lost 7 bases at V and 8 bases at J; junction bases unmatched: 16. The CDR3 is 16 amino acids.

The chain couples TRBV12-3 or TRBV12-4 to TRBJ2-3, with D perhaps TRBD1 or TRBD2 (5 bases each). Trimming left V 6 bases short and J 5 bases short, with 18 bases between. The CDR3 has 15 amino acids. The chain's CDR3 is CASSPQDTGKDTQYF. The CDR3 nucleotides are TGTGCCAGCAGCCCCCAGGACACGGGGAAAGATACGCAGTATTTT.

This clonotype was observed a handful of times. This rearrangement joins TRBV6-2 or TRBV6-3 to TRBJ1-2, with no clear D. CDR1 is MNHEY, CDR2 SVGEGT, per germline. V dropped 2 bases and J dropped 2 bases, with 6 bases sitting between them. This CDR3 is built from 13 residues. CDR3 protein: CASSYRPNYGYTF. CDR3 sequence (DNA): TGTGCCAGCAGTTACAGGCCCAACTATGGCTACACCTTC.

This clonotype has just a few counts. The DNA for the CDR3 is TGTGCCAGCAGTGGTGGGACAGATAATCAGCCCCAGCATTTT. It specifies CASSGGTDNQPQHF. The gene calls are TRBV6-1 and TRBJ1-5, with TRBD1 matching over 7 bases. With V trimmed by 4 bases and J by 4 bases, 4 bases remained unmatched. The length of the CDR3 is 14 residues. CDR1 is MNHNS and CDR2 is SASEGT in the germline V gene.

This clonotype was seen a few times. V gene TRBV20-1 combines with J gene TRBJ1-5, with D maybe TRBD1 (6 bases). The CDR3 contains 13 residues. Germline CDR1 DFQATT, CDR2 SNEGSKA (reference sequence). Trimming stripped 6 bases from V and 7 bases from J, with 16 bases between. The CDR3 region has the DNA TGCAGTGCCCCAAGGGGGATTCGGCAGCCCCAGCATTTT. Translation: CSAPRGIRQPQHF.

The V call is TRBV5-1, the J call TRBJ2-7, with D unclear. Germline values: CDR1 SGHRS, CDR2 YFSETQ. Deletions cut 0 bases from V and 1 base from J, with 11 bases between. The CDR3 runs 15 residues. In DNA form, the CDR3 reads TGCGCCAGCAGCTTGGCCTCAGGCCGGTCCTACGAGCAGTACTTC. This encodes CASSLASGRSYEQYF.

This chain joins TRBV12-5 and TRBJ1-5; D gene unclear. Germline lookup yields CDR1 LGHNT and CDR2 FRNRAP. V was pared by 1 base and J by 5 bases, with 0 bases between. The CDR3 runs to 11 residues. The CDR3 reads CASGLDQPQHF. Written as DNA, the CDR3 is TGTGCTAGTGGTTTGGATCAGCCCCAGCATTTT.

This clonotype was detected only a few times. The rearrangement joins TRBV5-5 to TRBJ2-5; 7 positions agree with TRBD1. Germline V lookup: CDR1 SGHKS, CDR2 YYEKEE (reference sequence). The CDR3 contains 15 residues. The V and J ends lost 5 bases and 0 bases, in that order; junction bases with no gene match: 7. The CDR3 reads CASSRGQANQETQYF. The CDR3 bases are TGTGCCAGCAGTCGTGGACAGGCGAACCAAGAGACCCAGTACTTC.

J is TRBJ1-2 and V is TRBV9, with D possibly being TRBD1 (5 bases). Germline CDR1 is SGDLS and CDR2 is YYNGEE. The length of the CDR3 is 15 residues. Trimming removed 1 base at V and 4 bases at J, with 14 bases between. The CDR3, as DNA: TGTGCCAGCAGCGTATCTTCCGGGACTGCCTATGGCTACACCTTC. Translating it yields CASSVSSGTAYGYTF.

V is TRBV18 and J is TRBJ1-1, with TRBD1 as a possible D gene (5 bases). Deletions cut 5 bases from V and 4 bases from J, with 14 bases between. Germline V CDR1 and CDR2: KGHSH, LQKENI. The CDR3 has 14 amino acids. The CDR3 is CASSSSGSGTEAFF. CDR3 in DNA: TGTGCCAGCTCATCCTCAGGGAGTGGCACTGAAGCTTTCTTT.

J is TRBJ1-1 and V is TRBV7-9; D may be TRBD1 (6 bases). This CDR3 has 15 amino acids. Germline CDR1 is SEHNR and CDR2 is FQNEAQ (reference sequence). The V end was cut by 4 bases, the J end by 2 bases, with 14 bases between. This chain's CDR3 is CASSSAGVGNTEAFF. The CDR3 DNA follows: TGTGCCAGCAGCTCAGCAGGGGTCGGCAACACTGAAGCTTTCTTT. Full variable domain (rest looked up from reference TRBV7-9 and TRBJ1-1): DTGVSQNPRHKITKRGQNVTFRCDPISEHNRLYWYRQTLGQGPEFLTYFQNEAQLEKSRLLSDRFSAERPKGSFSTLEIQRTEQGDSAMYLCASSSAGVGNTEAFFGQGTRLTVV.

This rearrangement joins TRBV7-9 to TRBJ2-3; maybe TRBD2 (6 bases). This CDR3 has 14 residues. From germline, CDR1 is SEHNR and CDR2 FQNEAQ (reference sequence). V gave up 4 bases and J gave up 3 bases, with 11 bases separating them. This CDR3 is CASSWGDLTDTQYF. In DNA form, the CDR3 reads TGTGCCAGCAGCTGGGGGGACTTAACAGATACGCAGTATTTT.

The chain has TRBV12-3 or TRBV12-4 and TRBJ2-2; D ambiguous. V lost 11 bases and J 5 bases, leaving 15 bases between the germline ends. The CDR3 is 13 residues long. In nucleotides, the CDR3 is TGTGCCTATACCTTGATTGCAACCGGGGAGCTGTTTTTT. This encodes CAYTLIATGELFF.

The J gene is TRBJ2-2, the V gene TRBV5-1; D call uncertain. V was shortened by 0 bases and J by 4 bases, with 10 bases between the two germline ends. This CDR3 comprises 15 residues. Germline V lookup: CDR1 SGHRS, CDR2 YFSETQ. The CDR3 region is CASSLALASTGELFF. The CDR3 coding sequence is TGCGCCAGCAGCTTGGCATTAGCTTCCACCGGGGAGCTGTTTTTT.

This clonotype was detected a few times. The V gene is TRBV2, the J gene TRBJ2-4, with TRBD1 matching over 7 bases. V lost 2 bases to trimming and J lost 4 bases; unmatched junction nucleotides: 2. Germline CDR1 is SNHLY and CDR2 is FYNNEI. The length of the CDR3 is 14 residues. CDR3 loop: CASSEQGEKNIQYF. CDR3 in DNA: TGTGCCAGCAGTGAACAGGGGGAGAAAAACATTCAGTACTTC.

V is TRBV19 and J is TRBJ1-1; 7 bases fit TRBD1. J lost 0 bases, V lost 8 bases, and 9 bases had no gene match. Germline lookup yields CDR1 LNHDA and CDR2 SQIVND (reference sequence). The CDR3 runs 15 residues. CDR3 DNA: TGTGCCAGTTTCAGACAGGGTGAGGTGAACACTGAAGCTTTCTTT. It codes for CASFRQGEVNTEAFF. Together with reference TRBV19 and TRBJ1-1, the CDR3 gives the full variable domain: DGGITQSPKYLFRKEGQNVTLSCEQNLNHDAMYWYRQDPGQGLRLIYYSQIVNDFQKGDIAEGYSVSREKKESFPLTVTSAQKNPTAFYLCASFRQGEVNTEAFFGQGTRLTVV.

The chain employs TRBV24-1 and TRBJ2-1, with 9 positions matching TRBD2. Germline lookup yields CDR1 KGHDR and CDR2 SFDVKD. CDR3 length equals 15 residues. V was clipped by 3 bases and J by 6 bases; unmatched bases: 5. The CDR3 sequence: CATSDRAGGPNEQFF. The DNA for the CDR3 is TGTGCCACCAGTGATAGGGCGGGGGGGCCCAATGAGCAGTTCTTC.

The chain couples TRBV27 to TRBJ1-1; D not certain. Trimming removed 7 bases at V and 5 bases at J, with 8 bases between. Per germline, CDR1 MNHEY and CDR2 SMNVEV (reference sequence). This CDR3 has 11 amino acids. The CDR3 sequence: CASTGSTEAFF. Here the CDR3 DNA reads TGTGCCAGCACTGGTAGTACTGAAGCTTTCTTT.

This clonotype is judged medium-sized. One junction end does not reproduce the germline sequence, and a read error may be involved. CDR3 sequence reads: CASRPLTGPLSDPSF. The DNA for the CDR3 is TGTGCCAGCAGGCCACTCACAGGGCCGCTATCGGATCCCAGCTTC. The chain is built from TRBV5-6 and TRBJ2-7; weak D call: TRBD1 (6 bases). The CDR3 runs to 15 residues. CDR1 is SGHDT and CDR2 is YYEEEE in the germline V gene.

V is TRBV11-2 and J is TRBJ2-2; unclear D gene. V was trimmed by 6 bases and J by 4 bases, leaving 18 bases between them. From germline, CDR1 is SGHAT and CDR2 FQNNGV. The CDR3 loop spans 16 amino acids. This chain's CDR3 is CASSYLPLSVTGELFF. CDR3 nucleotide sequence: TGTGCCAGCAGTTACCTCCCTTTAAGTGTCACCGGGGAGCTGTTTTTT.

The genes are TRBV5-1 and TRBJ2-2; TRBD2 matches at 8 bases. The CDR3 is 13 residues long. V gave up 5 bases and J gave up 6 bases; unmatched junction bases: 3. Per the germline V gene, CDR1 is SGHRS and CDR2 is YFSETQ. The CDR3 region has the DNA TGCGCCAGCAGGACTAGCGAGGCCGGGGAGCTGTTTTTT. This translates into CASRTSEAGELFF.

This chain joins TRBV15 and TRBJ2-6; no reliable D call. Germline CDR1 LNHNV, CDR2 YYDKDF (reference sequence). This CDR3 has 16 residues. The V end lost 5 bases, the J end lost 1 base, and 12 bases lay between the germline ends. The CDR3 is CATSLLGFSGANVLTF. The CDR3 DNA reads as TGTGCCACCAGCCTCCTGGGCTTTTCTGGGGCCAACGTCCTGACTTTC.

CDR3 nucleotide sequence: TGTGCCAGTGACCCGGGGGGAGGGCTGAACGCGAACACCGGGGAGCTGTTTTTT. It specifies CASDPGGGLNANTGELFF. The rearrangement links TRBV19 to TRBJ2-2, with 7 bases fitting TRBD2. This CDR3 contains 18 residues. Per the germline V gene, CDR1 is LNHDA and CDR2 is SQIVND (reference sequence). V dropped 8 bases and J dropped 0; count of bases not matched to a gene: 15.

The CDR3 is CATSRGTSSGNTIYF. In DNA, the CDR3 is TGTGCCACCAGCAGGGGGACCTCCTCTGGAAACACCATATATTTT. The chain couples TRBV15 to TRBJ1-3; a possible D gene is TRBD1 (5 bases). This CDR3 comprises 15 residues. Germline V gene lookup returns CDR1 LNHNV and CDR2 YYDKDF (reference sequence). Trimming stripped 3 bases from V and 0 bases from J, with 9 bases between.

The chain links TRBV20-1 to TRBJ2-3; TRBD2 matches 16 bases. The germline CDR1 and CDR2 sequences are DFQATT and SNEGSKA (reference sequence). J was trimmed by 4 bases and V by 3 bases; bases with no gene match: 7. This CDR3 contains 17 residues. The CDR3 loop is CSARGTSGGAAADTQYF. The CDR3 nucleotides read TGCAGTGCTAGGGGGACTAGCGGGGGGGCCGCTGCAGATACGCAGTATTTT.

The chain recombines TRBV7-2 with TRBJ1-1, with 9 bases lining up with TRBD1. The CDR3 extends over 14 amino acids. Germline V gene lookup returns CDR1 SGHTA and CDR2 FQGNSA. V trimming: 1 base; J trimming: 9 bases; junction bases outside the gene matches: 6. The CDR3: CASSLVSGQGKAFF. Written as DNA, the CDR3 is TGTGCCAGCAGCTTAGTGTCAGGACAGGGGAAAGCTTTCTTT. The variable domain in full, with the rest retrieved from reference TRBV7-2 and TRBJ1-1, is GAGVSQSPSNKVTEKGKDVELRCDPISGHTALYWYRQSLGQGLEFLIYFQGNSAPDKSGLPSDRFSAERTGGSVSTLTIQRTQQEDSAVYLCASSLVSGQGKAFFGQGTRLTVV.